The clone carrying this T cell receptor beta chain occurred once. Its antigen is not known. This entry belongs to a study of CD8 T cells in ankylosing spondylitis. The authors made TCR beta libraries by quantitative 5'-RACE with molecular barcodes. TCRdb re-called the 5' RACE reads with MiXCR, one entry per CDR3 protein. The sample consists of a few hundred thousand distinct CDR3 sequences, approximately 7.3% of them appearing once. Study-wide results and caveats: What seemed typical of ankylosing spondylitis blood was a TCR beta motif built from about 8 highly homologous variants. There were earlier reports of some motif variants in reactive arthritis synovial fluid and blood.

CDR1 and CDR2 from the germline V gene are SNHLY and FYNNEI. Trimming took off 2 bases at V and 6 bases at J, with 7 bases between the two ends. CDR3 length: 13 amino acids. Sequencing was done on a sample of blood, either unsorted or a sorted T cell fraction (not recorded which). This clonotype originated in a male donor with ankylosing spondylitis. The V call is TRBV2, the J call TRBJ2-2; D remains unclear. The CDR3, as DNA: TGTGCCAGCAGTGAATGGTCGGCCGGGGAGCTGTTTTTT. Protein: CASSEWSAGELFF.